What follows are 23 T cell receptor beta chains derived from one specimen sequenced in a study of blood T cell repertoires in COVID-19. Assay used: immunoSEQ multiplex PCR; TCRdb lists only in-frame clones, some missing. The table records approximately 150,000 clones, 80% to 90% of them present only once. The sample taken for sequencing was peripheral blood. These TCRs come from a man in his 60s with active or convalescent COVID-19.

The chain recombines TRBV5-1 with TRBJ2-7; TRBD1 aligns across 8 bases. From germline, CDR1 is SGHRS and CDR2 YFSETQ. V dropped 5 bases and J dropped 4; count of bases not matched to a gene: 11. The CDR3 is made up of 15 amino acids. The CDR3 protein is CASRDPGQARYEQYF. CDR3 coding DNA: TGCGCCAGCAGGGACCCGGGACAGGCCCGTTACGAGCAGTACTTC.

This sequence joins TRBV27 and TRBJ1-3; D not resolved. Germline CDR1 reads MNHEY; CDR2 reads SMNVEV (reference sequence). This CDR3 spans 17 amino acids. Trimming cost V 7 bases and J 0 bases, with 19 bases left between them. CDR3 DNA sequence: TGTGCCAGCATCCCCGCCCCCCCATGCGCCTCTGGAAACACCATATATTTT. Amino acid sequence: CASIPAPPCASGNTIYF.

The J gene is TRBJ2-3, the V gene TRBV7-9; 8 bases are a match to TRBD1. CDR3 size: 16 residues. CDR1 is SEHNR, CDR2 FQNEAQ, per germline (reference sequence). J lost 2 bases, V lost 5 bases, and 9 bases had no gene match. The CDR3 nucleotides read TGTGCCAGCAGCGGTCCCGGGACAGGCTCCACAGATACGCAGTATTTT. Translated, it gives CASSGPGTGSTDTQYF.

The chain carries TRBV28 and TRBJ1-2; tentative D call: TRBD1 (6 bases). V was clipped by 3 bases and J by 4 bases, with 15 bases between them. This CDR3 region has 15 residues. CDR1 and CDR2 (germline): MDHEN, SYDVKM. CDR3 DNA: TGTGCCAGCAGTTTGCAAAGGGGGGGTTCCTATGGCTACACCTTC. Encoded protein: CASSLQRGGSYGYTF.

The gene calls are TRBV25-1 and TRBJ1-2; D gene ambiguous. Looked up from germline, CDR1 is MGHDK and CDR2 is SYGVNS. This CDR3 has 12 residues. Trimming took off 7 bases at V and 7 bases at J, with 13 bases between the two ends. The CDR3 DNA follows: TGTGCCAGCACTGACTGGGCGAGTGGCTACACCTTC. Its protein is CASTDWASGYTF.

The gene calls are TRBV11-3 and TRBJ2-3; 7 bases are a match to TRBD1. The germline gives CDR1 SGHNT, CDR2 YENEEA. The CDR3 length is 17 residues. Unmatched junction bases numbered 12, after V lost 4 bases and J lost 2 bases. For the CDR3, the DNA is TGTGCCAGCAGCTCCGGCCGTGTCGGGACAGACACAGATACGCAGTATTTT. This sequence encodes CASSSGRVGTDTDTQYF.

The rearrangement uses TRBV25-1 and TRBJ2-5; TRBD2 agrees at 7 bases. From germline, CDR1 is MGHDK and CDR2 SYGVNS. This CDR3 is built from 14 residues. Germline trimming cut 5 bases from V and 5 bases from J; bases unmatched to any gene: 8. The DNA of the CDR3 is TGTGCCAGCAGTTATAGCGGGCCCGGGGAGACCCAGTACTTC. Its translation is CASSYSGPGETQYF.

The gene calls are TRBV20-1 and TRBJ1-5, with D hard to call. CDR3 size: 17 residues. Germline lookup yields CDR1 DFQATT and CDR2 SNEGSKA (reference sequence). V lost 3 bases, J lost 4 bases, and 22 bases lay in between. CDR3 sequence (DNA): TGCAGTGCTAGTAAGCTCGGGTACGAAAGGCCTAATCAGCCCCAGCATTTT. Translated: CSASKLGYERPNQPQHF.

J is TRBJ2-3 and V is TRBV5-4; D remains ambiguous. V lost 3 bases to trimming and J lost 3 bases, with 14 bases between them. The CDR3 has 15 amino acids. The germline gives CDR1 SGHNT, CDR2 YYREEE (reference sequence). For the CDR3, the DNA is TGTGCCAGCAGCTCGGGTCTAGGTCGGACAGATACGCAGTATTTT. It specifies CASSSGLGRTDTQYF. Together with reference TRBV5-4 and TRBJ2-3, the CDR3 gives the full variable domain: ETGVTQSPTHLIKTRGQQVTLRCSSQSGHNTVSWYQQALGQGPQFIFQYYREEENGRGNFPPRFSGLQFPNYSSELNVNALELDDSALYLCASSSGLGRTDTQYFGPGTRLTVL.

The chain uses TRBV15 and TRBJ2-7; a possible D gene is TRBD1 (8 bases). The CDR3 is made up of 16 amino acids. The germline CDR1 and CDR2 sequences are LNHNV and YYDKDF (reference sequence). Trimming took 0 bases from V and 10 from J, leaving 22 bases between them. The CDR3 is CATSRDITGGGGGQYF. The CDR3 DNA reads as TGTGCCACCAGCAGAGATATCACAGGGGGAGGGGGTGGTCAGTACTTC.

J is TRBJ2-6 and V is TRBV6-2 or TRBV6-3, with a tentative D call TRBD1 (5 bases). CDR1 is MNHEY and CDR2 is SVGEGT in the germline V gene. This CDR3 has 15 amino acids. V lost 2 bases and J 4 bases, leaving 9 bases between the germline ends. CDR3: CASSYQGSGANVLTF. The CDR3 nucleotides are TGTGCCAGCAGTTACCAGGGTTCAGGGGCCAACGTCCTGACTTTC.

This chain links TRBV27 with TRBJ2-1, with a weak D call TRBD2 (5 bases). V was shortened by 3 bases and J by 6 bases, with 18 bases between the two germline ends. The germline CDR1 and CDR2 sequences are MNHEY and SMNVEV (reference sequence). The CDR3 runs to 16 residues. CDR3 coding DNA: TGTGCCAGCAGTTTTCAATTGGGTCTCGGGATCAATGAGCAGTTCTTC. Amino acids: CASSFQLGLGINEQFF.

The chain recombines TRBV28 with TRBJ1-6, with D unresolved. This CDR3 comprises 13 residues. Trimming pared 3 bases from V and 9 bases from J, leaving 9 bases between. CDR1 and CDR2 from the germline V gene are MDHEN and SYDVKM. CDR3 DNA sequence: TGTGCCAGCAGTTTGTCCCGGAGTTCACCCCTCCACTTT. Protein: CASSLSRSSPLHF.

The J gene is TRBJ2-3, the V gene TRBV27; the D gene is possibly TRBD2 (6 bases). This CDR3 is 15 amino acids long. The germline V gene encodes CDR1 MNHEY and CDR2 SMNVEV (reference sequence). Trimming stripped 5 bases from V and 0 bases from J, with 12 bases between. CDR3 protein: CASSRLDPSTDTQYF. The CDR3 DNA is TGTGCCAGCAGTCGACTAGACCCTAGCACAGATACGCAGTATTTT.

V is TRBV27 and J is TRBJ2-7, with D perhaps matching TRBD2 (5 bases). Germline assignment: CDR1 MNHEY and CDR2 SMNVEV (reference sequence). V was shortened by 3 bases and J by 0 bases, with 9 bases between the two germline ends. This CDR3 has 14 amino acids. Written as DNA, the CDR3 is TGTGCCAGCAGTTTGAATCGGGGCTCCTACGAGCAGTACTTC. Protein product: CASSLNRGSYEQYF.

The chain joins TRBV28 to TRBJ1-5, with a weak D call TRBD1 (6 bases). The CDR3 is 18 amino acids. The V and J ends lost 5 bases and 7 bases respectively, with 27 bases between them. Per the germline V gene, CDR1 is MDHEN and CDR2 is SYDVKM. The CDR3 here is CASSAIARPYRANQPQHF. The DNA of the CDR3 is TGTGCCAGCAGTGCTATTGCCCGTCCCTACAGGGCGAACCAGCCCCAGCATTTT.

The CDR3 sequence: CASSPGQNYEQYF. CDR3 DNA: TGTGCCAGCAGCCCGGGACAGAACTACGAGCAGTACTTC. The chain carries TRBV5-4 and TRBJ2-7, with TRBD1 identical over 7 bases. Germline V lookup: CDR1 SGHNT, CDR2 YYREEE (reference sequence). The length of the CDR3 is 13 residues. With 4 bases clipped from V and 3 bases from J, the junction kept 4 bases outside the gene matches. Variable domain in full (rest from reference TRBV5-4 and TRBJ2-7): ETGVTQSPTHLIKTRGQQVTLRCSSQSGHNTVSWYQQALGQGPQFIFQYYREEENGRGNFPPRFSGLQFPNYSSELNVNALELDDSALYLCASSPGQNYEQYFGPGTRLTVT.

V is TRBV18 and J is TRBJ2-7, with TRBD1 matching 8 bases. The CDR3 covers 15 residues. CDR1 and CDR2 from the germline V gene are KGHSH and LQKENI. Trimming took 1 base from V and 6 from J; bases not matched to a gene: 8. CDR3 residues: CASSPRAGGASEQYF. CDR3 coding DNA: TGTGCCAGCTCACCACGGGCAGGGGGCGCTTCCGAGCAGTACTTC.

Only a few counts were recorded for this clone. J is TRBJ2-7 and V is TRBV5-5; perhaps TRBD1 as D (7 bases). The germline CDR1 and CDR2 sequences are SGHKS and YYEKEE (reference sequence). Trimming removed 0 bases at V and 2 bases at J, with 15 bases between. The CDR3 runs to 16 residues. DNA for the CDR3: TGTGCCAGCAGCTTGGCCCTGCGGGACAGCCCCTACGAGCAGTACTTC. Translated: CASSLALRDSPYEQYF.

V is TRBV25-1 and J is TRBJ2-1, with TRBD2 matching 12 bases. The CDR3 extends over 16 amino acids. Germline V lookup: CDR1 MGHDK, CDR2 SYGVNS. Trimming at V came to 8 bases and at J to 7 bases, leaving 12 bases not matched to a gene. The CDR3 bases are TGTGCCAGCCCTAAACCGAGACTAGCGGGAGCAAATGAGCAGTTCTTC. Encoded protein: CASPKPRLAGANEQFF.

The genes are TRBV5-1 and TRBJ2-1; D unclear. Germline V gene data show CDR1 as SGHRS and CDR2 as YFSETQ. This CDR3 region has 13 residues. V was cut by 0 bases and J by 9 bases, with 10 bases left in between. This CDR3 reads CASSLVAESEQFF. The CDR3 DNA sequence: TGCGCCAGCAGCTTGGTGGCGGAGTCTGAGCAGTTCTTC.

This chain joins TRBV4-2 and TRBJ2-3; tentatively, D is TRBD2 (6 bases). Trimming removed 0 bases from V and 4 bases from J, with 17 bases in between. CDR3 length equals 17 residues. Germline-derived CDR1 and CDR2 are LGHNA and YNFKEQ. CDR3 DNA: TGTGCCAGCAGCCAAGAAGAGCCGGGAGTTGGCGCAGATACGCAGTATTTT. Its protein is CASSQEEPGVGADTQYF.

The chain links TRBV25-1 to TRBJ1-4; 8 bases are a match to TRBD1. J gave up 3 bases and V 6 bases, and 6 bases lay outside the gene matches. CDR3 length: 15 amino acids. CDR1 is MGHDK and CDR2 is SYGVNS in the germline V gene. This CDR3 is CASRERTGPNEKLFF. The CDR3 DNA sequence: TGTGCCAGCAGGGAACGGACAGGGCCTAATGAAAAACTGTTTTTT.